This is a list of T cell receptor beta chains from one sample in a study of T cell repertoires in cytomegalovirus infection. From the reads, TCRdb called clonotypes with MiXCR, one entry per CDR3 protein. The sample records more than 650,000 distinct CDR3 sequences, approximately 34% being singletons. Source material: PBMCs. These receptors were collected from a human donor in good health (CMV status not recorded). Some clones in this sample may be carry-over from other donors' samples. Both conserved end residues are part of each CDR3. The order of the fields is J gene, clone size, D gene, V gene, CDR3 DNA, CDR3 protein. The D gene is left open where the match is weak. A clone size is listed for some rows: how often the clone was seen (once, few, many), or a class if it is expanded.

>TRBJ1-5|.|TRBD1|TRBV10-2
TGCGCCAGCAGTAAGGGGGACAGGGGCAATCAGCCCCAGCATTTT
CASSKGDRGNQPQHF
>TRBJ1-1|.|.|TRBV12-3/TRBV12-4
TGTGCCAGCAGCCTGGACCTCAGTGGCACTGAAGCTTTCTTT
CASSLDLSGTEAFF
>TRBJ1-4|.|TRBD1|TRBV6-1
TGTGCCAGCAGTGAAGGAACAGGGGGTAATGAAAAACTGTTTTTT
CASSEGTGGNEKLFF
>TRBJ2-7|many|.|TRBV7-9
TGTGCCAGCAGCTTAGGGGGAACCTACGAGCAGTACTTC
CASSLGGTYEQYF
>TRBJ2-2|.|.|TRBV28
TGTGCCAGCAAAGAGCCGAACACCGGGGAGCTGTTTTTT
CASKEPNTGELFF
>TRBJ1-5|.|.|TRBV5-5
TGTGACAGCAGCCCCGTGGGGGTTTGGAGTCAGCCCCAGCATTTT
CDSSPVGVWSQPQHF
>TRBJ1-2|.|.|TRBV10-3
TGTGCCATCAGTGCAGGGAAGCTCGGCTACACCTTC
CAISAGKLGYTF
>TRBJ2-3|many|TRBD2|TRBV7-2
TGTGCCAGCAGCTTAGGAGCGGGAGTTGCAGATACGCAGTATTTT
CASSLGAGVADTQYF
>TRBJ2-7|few|TRBD2|TRBV5-4
TGTGCCAGCAGCCGACTAGCGGGTCCCTCCTACGAGCAGTACTTC
CASSRLAGPSYEQYF
>TRBJ2-7|.|TRBD1|TRBV29-1
TGCAGCTTCGGACAGGGTGCCCACGAGCAGTACTTC
CSFGQGAHEQYF
>TRBJ1-3|few|.|TRBV28
TGTGCCAGCAGTTTAGAGGGGAGCGCCGGAAACACCATATATTTT
CASSLEGSAGNTIYF
>TRBJ2-1|.|TRBD2|TRBV12-3/TRBV12-4
TGTGCCAGCAGCAAACCTAGCGGGGCATCCTACAATGAGCAGTTCTTC
CASSKPSGASYNEQFF
>TRBJ1-1|few|.|TRBV7-9
TGTGCCAGCAGCTTTCCCGGGACATATGAAGCTTTCTTT
CASSFPGTYEAFF
>TRBJ2-7|few|.|TRBV6-1
TGTGCCAGCAACCGGGAAAGGACCTACGAGCAGTACTTC
CASNRERTYEQYF
>TRBJ2-2|many|.|TRBV2
TGTGCCAGCAGTGATCCCGGGGGCAGCGACACCGGGGAGCTGTTTTTT
CASSDPGGSDTGELFF
>TRBJ1-5|.|.|TRBV15
TGTGCCACCAGCAGACCCGACGGGAGGGGTCAGCCCCAGCATTTT
CATSRPDGRGQPQHF
>TRBJ2-7|many|.|TRBV3-1
TGTGCCAGCAGCCACTTAAAATACGAGCAGTACTTC
CASSHLKYEQYF
>TRBJ2-1|.|TRBD1|TRBV19
TGTGCCAGTAGTATAGGAGAGGGGGCCGGCTGGTATGAGCAGTTCTTC
CASSIGEGAGWYEQFF
>TRBJ1-2|few|TRBD1|TRBV6-5
TGTGCCAGCAGCCCCTTACTGGACAGGGAAGAGTCCTACCTTCTTGGCTACACCTTC
CASSPLLDREESYLLGYTF
>TRBJ2-7|.|TRBD1|TRBV14
TGTGCCAGCAGCCAAATTGACAGGGCCTACGAGCAGTACTTC
CASSQIDRAYEQYF
>TRBJ1-6|.|.|TRBV6-8
TGTGCCAGCAGTTCCTCATATAATTCACCCCTCCACTTT
CASSSSYNSPLHF
>TRBJ1-1|many|TRBD1|TRBV20-1
TGCAGTGCTAGGGGGGGGACAGCTCTTAAAGCTTTCTTT
CSARGGTALKAFF
>TRBJ2-1|.|.|TRBV20-1
TGCAGTGCTAGCGCCAATGAGCAGTTCTTC
CSASANEQFF
>TRBJ2-2|.|TRBD2|TRBV7-9
TGTGCCAGCAGCGAGGGGAGGGGAACCACCGGGGAGCTGTTTTTT
CASSEGRGTTGELFF
>TRBJ2-3|.|TRBD2|TRBV6-5
TGTGCCAGCAGTTACTGGGGAGGGAGGAACACGCAGTATTTT
CASSYWGGRNTQYF
>TRBJ2-1|.|TRBD2|TRBV15
TGTGCCACCAGCCGCGCCCTACTAGCGGGCGACAATGAGCAGTTCTTC
CATSRALLAGDNEQFF
>TRBJ2-7|many|.|TRBV7-6
TGTGCCAGCAGCTTAGAGGCGGAACTCGACGAGCAGTACTTC
CASSLEAELDEQYF
>TRBJ1-2|few|.|TRBV28
TGTGCCAGCAGCCTAGGGGGGGTTCATGGGTCAGCCTATGGCTACACCTTC
CASSLGGVHGSAYGYTF
>TRBJ2-6|.|TRBD1|TRBV7-2
TGTGCCAGCAGCCTTACAGGGGGCCCTGGGGCCAACGTCCTGACTTTC
CASSLTGGPGANVLTF
>TRBJ2-7|.|.|TRBV20-1
TGCAGTGCTAGAGATCTCGGAGCGGAGGGACCGACCGTCTACGAGCAGTACTTC
CSARDLGAEGPTVYEQYF
>TRBJ1-3|few|.|TRBV19
TGTGCCAGTAAGAGCGGTTGGACCTCTGGAAACACCATATATTTT
CASKSGWTSGNTIYF
>TRBJ2-3|.|TRBD2|TRBV6-6
TGTGCCAGCAGCAGGATTATGACTAGCGGCACAGATACGCAGTATTTT
CASSRIMTSGTDTQYF
>TRBJ1-5|many|TRBD1|TRBV28
TGTGCCAGCAGCACTGGGGCCGGGACAGCCCGCAATCAGCCCCAGCATTTT
CASSTGAGTARNQPQHF
>TRBJ1-5|few|.|TRBV28
TGTGCCAGCAGTTTAAGGGTACAGCCCCAGCATTTT
CASSLRVQPQHF